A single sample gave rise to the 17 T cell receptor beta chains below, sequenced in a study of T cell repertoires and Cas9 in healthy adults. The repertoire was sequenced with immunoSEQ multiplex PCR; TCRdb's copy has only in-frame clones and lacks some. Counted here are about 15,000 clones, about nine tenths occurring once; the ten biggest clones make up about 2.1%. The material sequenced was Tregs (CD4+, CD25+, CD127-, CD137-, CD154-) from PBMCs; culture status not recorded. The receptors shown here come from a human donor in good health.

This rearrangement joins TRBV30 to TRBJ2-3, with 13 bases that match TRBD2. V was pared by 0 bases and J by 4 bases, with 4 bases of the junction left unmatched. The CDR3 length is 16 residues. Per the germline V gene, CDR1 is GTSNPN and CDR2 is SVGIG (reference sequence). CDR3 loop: CAWSVFGTSGADTQYF. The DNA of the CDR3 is TGTGCCTGGAGTGTTTTTGGGACTAGCGGGGCAGATACGCAGTATTTT.

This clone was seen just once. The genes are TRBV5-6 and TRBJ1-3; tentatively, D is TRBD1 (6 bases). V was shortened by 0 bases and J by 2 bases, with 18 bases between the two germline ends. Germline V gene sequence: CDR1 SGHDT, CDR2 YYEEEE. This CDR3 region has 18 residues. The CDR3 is CASSLASETGFAGNTIYF. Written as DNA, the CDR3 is TGTGCCAGCAGCTTGGCCTCCGAAACAGGGTTTGCTGGAAACACCATATATTTT.

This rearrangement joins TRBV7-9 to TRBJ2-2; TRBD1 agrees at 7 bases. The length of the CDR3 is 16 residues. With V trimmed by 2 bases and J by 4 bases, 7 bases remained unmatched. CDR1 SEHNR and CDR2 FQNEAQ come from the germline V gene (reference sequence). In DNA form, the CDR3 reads TGTGCCAGCAGCTTACTTGGGACAGCCGTCACCGGGGAGCTGTTTTTT. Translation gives CASSLLGTAVTGELFF.

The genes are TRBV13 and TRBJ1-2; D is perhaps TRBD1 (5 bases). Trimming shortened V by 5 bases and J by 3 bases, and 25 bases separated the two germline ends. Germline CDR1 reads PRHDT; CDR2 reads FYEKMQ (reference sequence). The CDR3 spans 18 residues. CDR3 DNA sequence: TGTGCCAGCAGCGGTCTGGACGGGTACGGACACGAAGACTATGGCTACACCTTC. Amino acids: CASSGLDGYGHEDYGYTF.

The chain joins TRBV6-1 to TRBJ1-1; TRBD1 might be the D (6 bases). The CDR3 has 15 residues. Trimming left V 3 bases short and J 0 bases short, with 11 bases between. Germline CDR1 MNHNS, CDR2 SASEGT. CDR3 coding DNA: TGTGCCAGCAGTGACAGGGGAAGTATGAACACTGAAGCTTTCTTT. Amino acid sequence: CASSDRGSMNTEAFF.

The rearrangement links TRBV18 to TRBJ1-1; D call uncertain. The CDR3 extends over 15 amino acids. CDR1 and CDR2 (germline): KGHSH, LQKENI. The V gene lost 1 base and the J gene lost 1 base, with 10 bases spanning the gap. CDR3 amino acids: CASSPRIGENTEAFF. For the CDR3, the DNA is TGTGCCAGCTCACCACGAATCGGGGAGAACACTGAAGCTTTCTTT.

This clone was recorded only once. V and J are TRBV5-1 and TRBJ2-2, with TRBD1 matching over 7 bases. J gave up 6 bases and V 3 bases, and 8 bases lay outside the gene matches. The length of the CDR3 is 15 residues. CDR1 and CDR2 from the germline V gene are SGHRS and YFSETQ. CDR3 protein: CASSWDSSQSGELFF. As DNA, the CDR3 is TGCGCCAGCAGCTGGGACAGCTCCCAATCCGGGGAGCTGTTTTTT.

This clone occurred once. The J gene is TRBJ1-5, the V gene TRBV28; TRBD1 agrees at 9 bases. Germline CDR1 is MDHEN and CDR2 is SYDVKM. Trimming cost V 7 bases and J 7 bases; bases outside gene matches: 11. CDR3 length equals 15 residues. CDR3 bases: TGTGCCAGCAATACATGGGACAGGGAAAACCAGCCCCAGCATTTT. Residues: CASNTWDRENQPQHF.

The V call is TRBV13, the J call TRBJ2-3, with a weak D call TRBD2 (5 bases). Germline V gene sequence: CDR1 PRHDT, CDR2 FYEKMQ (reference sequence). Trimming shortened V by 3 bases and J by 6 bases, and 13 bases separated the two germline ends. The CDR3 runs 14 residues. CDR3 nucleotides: TGTGCCAGCAGCTTGGACTCCCTGCGGGATACGCAGTATTTT. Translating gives CASSLDSLRDTQYF. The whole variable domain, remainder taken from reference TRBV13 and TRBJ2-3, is AAGVIQSPRHLIKEKRETATLKCYPIPRHDTVYWYQQGPGQDPQFLISFYEKMQSDKGSIPDRFSAQQFSDYHSELNMSSLELGDSALYFCASSLDSLRDTQYFGPGTRLTVL.

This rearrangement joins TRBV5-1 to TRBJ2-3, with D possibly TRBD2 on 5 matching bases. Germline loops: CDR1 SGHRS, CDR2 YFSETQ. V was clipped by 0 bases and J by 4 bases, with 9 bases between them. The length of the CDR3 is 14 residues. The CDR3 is CASSLVGVADTQYF. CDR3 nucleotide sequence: TGCGCCAGCAGCTTGGTCGGGGTGGCAGATACGCAGTATTTT.

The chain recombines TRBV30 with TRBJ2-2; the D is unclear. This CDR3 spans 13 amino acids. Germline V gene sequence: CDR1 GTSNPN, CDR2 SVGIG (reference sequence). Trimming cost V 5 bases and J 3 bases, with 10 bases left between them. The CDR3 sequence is CAWQDRHTGELFF. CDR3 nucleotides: TGTGCCTGGCAGGACCGTCACACCGGGGAGCTGTTTTTT.

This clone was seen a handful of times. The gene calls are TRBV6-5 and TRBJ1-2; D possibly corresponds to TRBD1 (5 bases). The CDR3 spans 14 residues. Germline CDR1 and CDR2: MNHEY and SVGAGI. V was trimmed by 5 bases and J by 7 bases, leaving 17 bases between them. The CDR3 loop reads CASSEYATGPGYTF. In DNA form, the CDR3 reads TGTGCCAGCAGTGAATATGCCACAGGCCCTGGCTACACCTTC.

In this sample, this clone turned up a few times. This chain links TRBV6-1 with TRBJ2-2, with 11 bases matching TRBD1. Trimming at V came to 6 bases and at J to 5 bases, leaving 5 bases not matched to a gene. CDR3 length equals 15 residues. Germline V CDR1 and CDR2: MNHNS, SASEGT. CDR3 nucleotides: TGTGCCAGCAGGAGGACAGGGGGCAGGACCGGGGAGCTGTTTTTT. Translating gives CASRRTGGRTGELFF.

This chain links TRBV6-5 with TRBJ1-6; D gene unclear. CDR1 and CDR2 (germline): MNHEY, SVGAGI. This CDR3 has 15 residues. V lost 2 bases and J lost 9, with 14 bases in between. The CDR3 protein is CASSYQTSTGSPLHF. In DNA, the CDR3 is TGTGCCAGCAGTTACCAAACATCGACGGGTTCACCCCTCCACTTT.

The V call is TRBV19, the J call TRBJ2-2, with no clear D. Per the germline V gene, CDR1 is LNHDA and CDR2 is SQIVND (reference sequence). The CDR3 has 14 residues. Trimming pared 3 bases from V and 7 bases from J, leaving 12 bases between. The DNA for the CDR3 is TGTGCCAGTAGTATCGGCCAACTCGGCGGGGAGCTGTTTTTT. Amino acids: CASSIGQLGGELFF.

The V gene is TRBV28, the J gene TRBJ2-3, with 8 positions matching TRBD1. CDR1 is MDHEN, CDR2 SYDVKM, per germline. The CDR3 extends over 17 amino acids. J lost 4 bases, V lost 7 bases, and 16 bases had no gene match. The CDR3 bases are TGTGCCAGCAACCAGGGGGCGGCGTGGGGGGTAGCAGATACGCAGTATTTT. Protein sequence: CASNQGAAWGVADTQYF.

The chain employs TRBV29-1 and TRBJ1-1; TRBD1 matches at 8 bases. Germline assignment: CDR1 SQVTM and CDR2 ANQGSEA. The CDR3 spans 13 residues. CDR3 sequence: CAIRWTGKTEAFF. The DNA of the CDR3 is TGCGCAATACGATGGACAGGGAAGACTGAAGCTTTCTTT.